A single sample gave rise to the 31 T cell receptor beta chains below, sequenced in a study of T cell responses to AZD1222 COVID-19 vaccine. Only in-frame clones appear in the TCRdb table, and some are missing; sequencing was by immunoSEQ multiplex PCR. The table records over 150,000 clones, approximately 93% of them present only once. The sequencing here drew on peripheral blood, taken 28 days after the second AZD1222 dose. All receptors derive from an adult who received the AZD1222 COVID-19 vaccine.

The chain links TRBV18 to TRBJ2-5; TRBD2 aligns across 12 bases. The junction had 0 bases not matched to a gene; V was cut back by 3 bases and J by 4 bases. The length of the CDR3 is 14 residues. Germline CDR1 is KGHSH and CDR2 is LQKENI. CDR3 protein: CASSPTSGGETQYF. The CDR3 region has the DNA TGTGCCAGCTCACCGACTAGCGGGGGAGAGACCCAGTACTTC.

This clone has just one count. The rearrangement links TRBV12-3 or TRBV12-4 to TRBJ1-2; possible D gene TRBD1, 5 bases. Between the trimmed V and J ends, which lost 7 bases and 1 base, there was a span of 10 bases. The CDR3 length is 13 residues. The CDR3 reads CASNNRINYGYTF. CDR3 coding DNA: TGTGCCAGCAACAACAGGATTAACTATGGCTACACCTTC.

The V and J genes are TRBV6-5 and TRBJ2-7; D is ambiguous. There are 14 residues in the CDR3. Germline V gene data show CDR1 as MNHEY and CDR2 as SVGAGI. The V end was cut by 0 bases, the J end by 4 bases, with 10 bases between. The CDR3 here is CASSYSTQEYEQYF. The CDR3, as DNA: TGTGCCAGCAGTTACTCAACCCAGGAATACGAGCAGTACTTC.

The chain links TRBV25-1 to TRBJ1-3; D is unresolved. This CDR3 region has 18 residues. V was pared by 1 base and J by 1 base, with 17 bases between. Germline V lookup: CDR1 MGHDK, CDR2 SYGVNS. CDR3 nucleotide sequence: TGTGCCAGCAGTGAATTAATTAATGGAGAACTATCTGGAAACACCATATATTTT. Its translation: CASSELINGELSGNTIYF.

This chain links TRBV10-3 with TRBJ1-1; D gene ambiguous. Trimming took 2 bases from V and 2 from J, leaving 9 bases between them. This CDR3 spans 14 amino acids. Germline loops: CDR1 ENHRY, CDR2 SYGVKD. The CDR3 protein is CAISEGRGNTEAFF. The CDR3 nucleotides are TGTGCCATCAGTGAGGGACGGGGTAACACTGAAGCTTTCTTT.

This sequence joins TRBV7-3 and TRBJ1-3; D is unresolved. CDR1 is SGHTA, CDR2 FQGTGA, per germline. The CDR3 loop spans 14 amino acids. V was cut by 5 bases and J by 0 bases, with 8 bases left in between. CDR3 region: CASSVGYSGNTIYF. The DNA of the CDR3 is TGTGCCAGCAGCGTTGGGTACTCTGGAAACACCATATATTTT.

The genes are TRBV3-1 (or the pseudogene TRBV3-2) and TRBJ1-4; D unresolved. Per germline, CDR1 LGHDT and CDR2 YNNKEL (reference sequence). V was cut by 4 bases and J by 8 bases, with 17 bases left in between. The CDR3 spans 15 residues. Written as DNA, the CDR3 is TGTGCCAGCAGCCCCCCCGGTCTCTCCCTGGAAAAACTGTTTTTT. It translates to CASSPPGLSLEKLFF.

The chain has TRBV12-3 or TRBV12-4 and TRBJ1-2; D perhaps matches TRBD1 (5 bases). CDR3 length: 12 amino acids. V dropped 6 bases and J dropped 8 bases, with 13 bases sitting between them. CDR3 protein: CASRRGLRGYTF. The CDR3 DNA reads TGTGCCAGCAGACGGGGCTTACGAGGCTACACCTTC.

V and J are TRBV28 and TRBJ1-4, with D perhaps matching TRBD1 (6 bases). V lost 3 bases, J lost 5 bases, and 10 bases lay in between. The length of the CDR3 is 14 residues. Germline V gene lookup returns CDR1 MDHEN and CDR2 SYDVKM. CDR3 bases: TGTGCCAGCAGTTTGGAGGGGGGGAATGAAAAACTGTTTTTT. Translation: CASSLEGGNEKLFF.

This chain joins TRBV7-9 and TRBJ2-1; D tentatively reads TRBD1 or TRBD2 (5 bases each). The ends were cut back, 5 bases at V and 7 bases at J, with 12 bases in the middle. CDR1 and CDR2 (germline): SEHNR, FQNEAQ (reference sequence). There are 13 residues in the CDR3. CDR3 protein: CASSPPGRNEQFF. In DNA form, the CDR3 reads TGTGCCAGCAGCCCACCGGGACGAAATGAGCAGTTCTTC.

The chain joins TRBV18 to TRBJ1-3; TRBD1 might be the D (5 bases). Trimming removed 3 bases at V and 0 bases at J, with 9 bases between. The CDR3 runs to 15 residues. The germline CDR1 and CDR2 sequences are KGHSH and LQKENI. CDR3 region: CASSPTGASGNTIYF. Here the CDR3 DNA reads TGTGCCAGCTCACCCACAGGTGCCTCTGGAAACACCATATATTTT.

The chain couples TRBV2 to TRBJ2-5; a possible D gene is TRBD2 (5 bases). The CDR3 loop spans 13 amino acids. The germline CDR1 and CDR2 sequences are SNHLY and FYNNEI. V gave up 3 bases and J gave up 3 bases, with 8 bases separating them. The CDR3 coding sequence is TGTGCCAGCAGTGATTCCGGGGAAGAGACCCAGTACTTC. Its translation is CASSDSGEETQYF.

The rearrangement links TRBV5-1 to TRBJ1-3; tentatively, D is TRBD1 (5 bases). Germline CDR1 is SGHRS and CDR2 is YFSETQ. The ends were cut back, 7 bases at V and 4 bases at J, with 9 bases in the middle. The CDR3 runs 12 residues. The CDR3 region has the DNA TGCGCCAGCGCAGGGCGCGGAAACACCATATATTTT. It encodes CASAGRGNTIYF.

This clone was seen only once. V usage is TRBV3-1 (or the pseudogene TRBV3-2) and J usage is TRBJ2-2, with 9 bases that match TRBD2. The germline gives CDR1 LGHDT, CDR2 YNNKEL (reference sequence). Trimming removed 1 base from V and 5 bases from J; junction bases left unmatched: 2. The CDR3 is 15 amino acids. The CDR3 bases are TGTGCCAGCAGCCAAGTAGCGGGGGTAACCGGGGAGCTGTTTTTT. This codes for CASSQVAGVTGELFF.

The chain recombines TRBV6-1 with TRBJ2-1; 10 nucleotides match TRBD2. V dropped 4 bases and J dropped 0; count of bases not matched to a gene: 9. The CDR3 loop spans 18 amino acids. Germline assignment: CDR1 MNHNS and CDR2 SASEGT. For the CDR3, the DNA is TGTGCCAGCAGTGGGGCTAGCGGGGGCCCTAGCTCCTACAATGAGCAGTTCTTC. This encodes CASSGASGGPSSYNEQFF.

This clone was recorded once. The sample carries other DNA sequences with the same CDR3. The V gene is TRBV3-1 (or the pseudogene TRBV3-2), the J gene TRBJ1-2, with no clear D. This CDR3 comprises 11 residues. Trimming stripped 1 base from V and 8 bases from J, with 5 bases between. Germline CDR1 reads LGHDT; CDR2 reads YNNKEL (reference sequence). Written as DNA, the CDR3 is TGTGCCAGCAGCCAAGGGTGGGGCTACACCTTC. Its protein product is CASSQGWGYTF.

The chain combines TRBV18 with TRBJ1-1; no clear D gene. The length of the CDR3 is 13 residues. The V end was cut by 1 base, the J end by 8 bases, with 11 bases between. CDR1 is KGHSH, CDR2 LQKENI, per germline. The CDR3 DNA follows: TGTGCCAGCTCACCACAAGGAGGGCCCGAAGCTTTCTTT. Its protein is CASSPQGGPEAFF.

This rearrangement joins TRBV6-5 to TRBJ2-5; no clear D gene. Germline CDR1 is MNHEY and CDR2 is SVGAGI. The CDR3 is made up of 10 amino acids. Trimming took off 8 bases at V and 5 bases at J, with 6 bases between the two ends. For the CDR3, the DNA is TGTGCCAGCGGCAGGGAGACCCAGTACTTC. Amino acids: CASGRETQYF.

The chain employs TRBV27 and TRBJ2-5; 14 nucleotides match TRBD2. The germline V gene encodes CDR1 MNHEY and CDR2 SMNVEV (reference sequence). Losses at the gene ends were 6 bases for V and 2 bases for J; bases not matched to a gene: 2. This CDR3 region has 15 residues. CDR3 coding DNA: TGTGCCAGCAGCAGACTAGCGGGGGGGCAAGAGACCCAGTACTTC. Amino acid sequence: CASSRLAGGQETQYF.

In DNA, the CDR3 is TGTGCCAGCAGTGAATGGGGACAGGGCTCCTACAATGAGCAGTTCTTC. The encoded protein is CASSEWGQGSYNEQFF. The chain uses TRBV25-1 and TRBJ2-1, with 9 bases fitting TRBD1. With 1 base clipped from V and 0 bases from J, the junction kept 1 base outside the gene matches. The CDR3 runs to 16 residues. In germline, CDR1 is MGHDK, CDR2 SYGVNS.

The gene calls are TRBV3-1 (or the pseudogene TRBV3-2) and TRBJ2-5; D is uncertain. The germline V gene has CDR1 LGHDT and CDR2 YNNKEL (reference sequence). The CDR3 sequence is 12 residues long. Trimming took 5 bases from V and 5 from J, leaving 9 bases between them. CDR3 sequence: CASSTVGETQYF. The CDR3, as DNA: TGTGCCAGCAGCACAGTCGGGGAGACCCAGTACTTC.

This chain links TRBV6-5 with TRBJ1-4; D unresolved. Trimming left V 10 bases short and J 8 bases short, with 17 bases between. This CDR3 region has 13 residues. Germline V lookup: CDR1 MNHEY, CDR2 SVGAGI. The CDR3 protein is CATLDTGLEKLFF. CDR3 bases: TGTGCCACCCTAGACACCGGGTTGGAAAAACTGTTTTTT.

The gene calls are TRBV5-6 and TRBJ1-3, with D tentatively TRBD1 (6 bases). Germline-derived CDR1 and CDR2 are SGHDT and YYEEEE. CDR3 length equals 17 residues. V lost 4 bases to trimming and J lost 0 bases, with 17 bases between them. CDR3 loop: CASSPGRGSASGNTIYF. The CDR3 coding sequence is TGTGCCAGCAGCCCGGGGAGGGGGTCTGCCTCTGGAAACACCATATATTTT.

V gene TRBV5-1 combines with J gene TRBJ2-7; a weak D match, TRBD1 (5 bases). This CDR3 is built from 14 residues. Looked up from germline, CDR1 is SGHRS and CDR2 is YFSETQ. Trimming shortened V by 2 bases and J by 0 bases, and 9 bases separated the two germline ends. The CDR3 nucleotides read TGCGCCAGCAGCTTTGGGGCGATCTCCTACGAGCAGTACTTC. Translated, it gives CASSFGAISYEQYF.

The rearrangement uses TRBV5-6 and TRBJ2-5, with 8 bases that match TRBD2. Trimming cost V 0 bases and J 0 bases; bases outside gene matches: 1. Per the germline V gene, CDR1 is SGHDT and CDR2 is YYEEEE. The CDR3 extends over 15 amino acids. This chain's CDR3 is CASSLVAGYQETQYF. As DNA, the CDR3 is TGTGCCAGCAGCTTGGTAGCGGGGTACCAAGAGACCCAGTACTTC.

V is TRBV10-1 and J is TRBJ2-2, with D possibly TRBD2 on 6 matching bases. Trimming took off 6 bases at V and 6 bases at J, with 8 bases between the two ends. The V gene's germline CDR1 is WNHNN and CDR2 SYGVQD (reference sequence). This CDR3 is 12 amino acids long. The CDR3 DNA reads TGCGCCAGCAGAAGGGACTCCGGGGAGCTGTTTTTT. It yields the protein CASRRDSGELFF.

This sequence joins TRBV5-6 and TRBJ2-1; TRBD1 might be the D (5 bases). V lost 2 bases, J lost 7 bases, and 16 bases lay in between. This CDR3 spans 15 amino acids. Germline CDR1 is SGHDT and CDR2 is YYEEEE. For the CDR3, the DNA is TGTGCCAGCAGCTTCGGTAGGGGTAAAGGGAATGAGCAGTTCTTC. This encodes CASSFGRGKGNEQFF.

This chain uses TRBV7-9 with TRBJ1-6; 11 nucleotides align to TRBD1. Losses at the gene ends were 5 bases for V and 9 bases for J; bases not matched to a gene: 6. The CDR3 covers 15 residues. CDR1 is SEHNR and CDR2 is FQNEAQ in the germline V gene (reference sequence). This CDR3 reads CASSAGTGGGSPLHF. The CDR3 DNA reads TGTGCCAGCAGCGCCGGGACAGGGGGGGGTTCACCCCTCCACTTT.

The chain is built from TRBV15 and TRBJ1-2, with D possibly TRBD1 on 5 matching bases. The CDR3 is 12 amino acids. With 6 bases removed from V and 4 bases from J, the gap between germline ends came to 9 bases. From germline, CDR1 is LNHNV and CDR2 YYDKDF (reference sequence). CDR3 sequence: CATRSGSYGYTF. The CDR3 nucleotides read TGTGCCACCAGGTCAGGGAGCTATGGCTACACCTTC.

This clone is a singleton in its sample. This rearrangement joins TRBV14 to TRBJ1-5; D call uncertain. This CDR3 contains 13 residues. V shed 6 bases and J shed 4 bases, with 10 bases lying between them. CDR1 and CDR2 (germline): SGHDN, FVKESK. The CDR3 sequence is CASRGSENQPQHF. CDR3 nucleotides: TGTGCCAGCAGGGGGTCAGAAAATCAGCCCCAGCATTTT. The full variable domain, rest sourced from reference TRBV14 and TRBJ1-5, is EAGVTQFPSHSVIEKGQTVTLRCDPISGHDNLYWYRRVMGKEIKFLLHFVKESKQDESGMPNNRFLAERTGGTYSTLKVQPAELEDSGVYFCASRGSENQPQHFGDGTRLSIL.

This chain joins TRBV6-2 or TRBV6-3 and TRBJ1-2, with D uncertain. Trimming shortened V by 6 bases and J by 0 bases, and 8 bases separated the two germline ends. Germline CDR1 reads MNHEY; CDR2 reads SVGEGT. The CDR3 has 13 residues. The CDR3 spells CASSRDPNYGYTF. The CDR3 nucleotides are TGTGCCAGCAGCAGAGATCCTAACTATGGCTACACCTTC.